A selection of T cell receptor beta chains follows, all from one sample in a study of vaccination effects on CD4 cells after COVID-19. Profiled with immunoSEQ multiplex PCR; TCRdb holds only in-frame clones, not every one. This sample has 65,000 to 90,000 clones, with around 78% found just once. Antigens of these TCRs are unknown. Sequences were derived from CD4+ T cells from PBMCs cultured with SARS-CoV-2 spike peptides, sampled before COVID-19 vaccination. The receptors here all came from a human donor who received a COVID-19 vaccine. Both conserved end residues are part of each CDR3. D genes are given only for firm matches. Size tells how often a clone was seen (once, few, many) or the class of an expanded clone, and some rows leave it out.

TGCGCCAGCAGCGGGGGGTTTGTGGAGACCCAGTACTTC | CASSGGFVETQYF | . | TRBV5-1 | . | TRBJ2-5
TGTGCCAGCAGCTTCGTGGGACAGGGTAGCAATCAGCCCCAGCATTTT | CASSFVGQGSNQPQHF | TRBD1 | TRBV7-2 | . | TRBJ1-5
TGTGCCAGCAGCCTCGGAGGCCTAGGAGGAACTGAAGCTTTCTTT | CASSLGGLGGTEAFF | . | TRBV3-1/TRBV3-2 | . | TRBJ1-1
TGTGCCAGCAGTCGCCCTAACAGGGCCCCAGATACGCAGTATTTT | CASSRPNRAPDTQYF | . | TRBV6-2/TRBV6-3 | few | TRBJ2-3
TGTGCCAGCAGCCCGGACTCTAACTATGGCTACACCTTC | CASSPDSNYGYTF | . | TRBV9 | few | TRBJ1-2
TGTGCCAGTCCGAATAGGTTCGGACAGGGAAGCACAGATACGCAGTATTTT | CASPNRFGQGSTDTQYF | TRBD1 | TRBV5-8 | . | TRBJ2-3
TGTGCCAGCAGCTCCGCAGCCAGGACAGGGGGTAACTATGGCTACACCTTC | CASSSAARTGGNYGYTF | TRBD1 | TRBV7-2 | . | TRBJ1-2
TGTGCCAGCAGCCTCTGGGGTAGCAGCACAGATACGCAGTATTTT | CASSLWGSSTDTQYF | . | TRBV7-3 | . | TRBJ2-3
TGTGCCAGCAGAAGAGCTAGTCCTAATGAAAAACTGTTTTTT | CASRRASPNEKLFF | . | TRBV6-5 | . | TRBJ1-4
TGTGCCAGCAGTCGCTCTAATCCGGGACTAGCGGGGGGTGGCCAAGGCACAGATACGCAGTATTTT | CASSRSNPGLAGGGQGTDTQYF | TRBD2 | TRBV6-6 | once | TRBJ2-3
TGTGCCAGCAGCCCTAGGGACTGGAGCTCTGGAAACACCATATATTTT | CASSPRDWSSGNTIYF | . | TRBV5-5 | . | TRBJ1-3
TGTGCCAGCTCACCAGACAGGGGCCTTGGGGAGCTGTTTTTT | CASSPDRGLGELFF | TRBD1 | TRBV18 | . | TRBJ2-2
TGTGCCACCAGTGATCCCGGGAACACTGAAGCTTTCTTT | CATSDPGNTEAFF | . | TRBV24-1 | . | TRBJ1-1
TGTGCCAGCAGTGAATTGCGACAGAACACCGGGGAGCTGTTTTTT | CASSELRQNTGELFF | . | TRBV6-1 | . | TRBJ2-2
TGTGCCAGCAAGACACACACCATATATTTT | CASKTHTIYF | . | TRBV6-5 | . | TRBJ1-3
TGTGCCAGCAGCTGGGGTCCCAGGGAGACCCAGTACTTC | CASSWGPRETQYF | . | TRBV5-6 | . | TRBJ2-5
TGTGCCAGCAGCCAAAACAGGGGAAACCCTCAGCCCCAGCATTTT | CASSQNRGNPQPQHF | TRBD1 | TRBV16 | . | TRBJ1-5
TGTGCCAGCAGGACTTCGAAGGGCTCCTATAATTCACCCCTCCACTTT | CASRTSKGSYNSPLHF | . | TRBV27 | . | TRBJ1-6
TGTGCTAGTGGTATCACGGCCCCGAACACTGAAGCTTTCTTT | CASGITAPNTEAFF | . | TRBV12-5 | . | TRBJ1-1
TGCGCCAGCAGACGGGGGGGTAGCACAGATACGCAGTATTTT | CASRRGGSTDTQYF | TRBD2 | TRBV10-2 | . | TRBJ2-3
TGCGCCAGCAGCTTGGTCACGGGGGGCTCGCGAGAGACCCAGTACTTC | CASSLVTGGSRETQYF | . | TRBV5-1 | . | TRBJ2-5
TGTGCCAGCAGTGTCTCGCGGGAGACCCAGTACTTC | CASSVSRETQYF | . | TRBV2 | . | TRBJ2-5
TGCGCCAGCGCAGGAGGGGGCCCAACAAACACTGAAGCTTTCTTT | CASAGGGPTNTEAFF | TRBD1 | TRBV5-1 | . | TRBJ1-1
TGTGCCAGCAGCACACGCCGGGAACAAGAGACCCAGTACTTC | CASSTRREQETQYF | . | TRBV6-2/TRBV6-3 | . | TRBJ2-5
TGTGCCAGTAGTATAGGGGGGGGGAATGAGCAGTTCTTC | CASSIGGGNEQFF | TRBD2 | TRBV19 | . | TRBJ2-1
TGTGCCAGCAGCTTTTCACCTCAGGAGGACTATGGCTACACCTTC | CASSFSPQEDYGYTF | . | TRBV5-6 | . | TRBJ1-2
TGTGCCAGCAGCCGTTGGTCTGCGGGGGGAGGCAATGAGCAGTTCTTC | CASSRWSAGGGNEQFF | TRBD2 | TRBV7-2 | . | TRBJ2-1
TGTGCCAGCAGCCAAAGCCGGACTAGTCTTACTGAGCAGTTCTTC | CASSQSRTSLTEQFF | TRBD2 | TRBV11-2 | once | TRBJ2-1
TGCAGTGCTAGAGGCAGTGTGGACACCTTC | CSARGSVDTF | . | TRBV20-1 | few | TRBJ1-2
TGTGCCAGTAGTACCAAGCCGGGTATTGGGACCCAGTACTTC | CASSTKPGIGTQYF | . | TRBV19 | . | TRBJ2-5
TGCGCCAGCAGGAAGGGAAGCAATCAGCCCCAGCATTTT | CASRKGSNQPQHF | . | TRBV5-1 | . | TRBJ1-5
TGTGCCAGCAGTCCCTCGTATGCAACTAATGAAAAACTGTTTTTT | CASSPSYATNEKLFF | . | TRBV6-5 | . | TRBJ1-4
TGTGCCAGCAGCCAAGATAAGGGGACTAGCGGGCCCCAGTACTTC | CASSQDKGTSGPQYF | TRBD2 | TRBV3-1/TRBV3-2 | . | TRBJ2-5
TGTGCCTGGAAGGACAGGAGGAATTCACCCCTCCACTTT | CAWKDRRNSPLHF | TRBD1 | TRBV30 | . | TRBJ1-6
TGCGCCAGCAGCTTGGCGGGCACGGGAGGGGAAAAACTGTTTTTT | CASSLAGTGGEKLFF | . | TRBV5-1 | few | TRBJ1-4
TGCGCCAGCAGCCAGCCTGTCAGCGGCCAAGAGACCCAGTACTTC | CASSQPVSGQETQYF | . | TRBV5-1 | . | TRBJ2-5
TGTGCCAGCAGTTACGGGCAGAACACTGAAGCTTTCTTT | CASSYGQNTEAFF | . | TRBV6-2/TRBV6-3 | . | TRBJ1-1
TGTGCCAGCAGCCATGGGGATGTTGGGGCCAACGTCCTGACTTTC | CASSHGDVGANVLTF | . | TRBV3-1/TRBV3-2 | . | TRBJ2-6
TGTGCCACCGGGACAGAATGGTTTCAAGGAGGCTACACCTTC | CATGTEWFQGGYTF | TRBD1 | TRBV19 | . | TRBJ1-2
TGTGCCAGCAGCCTGGACAGGGGACAAGAGACCCAGTACTTC | CASSLDRGQETQYF | TRBD1 | TRBV7-2 | . | TRBJ2-5
TGCGCCAGCAGCCTCGGGCTAGCTGGGCAAGAGACCCAGTACTTC | CASSLGLAGQETQYF | . | TRBV5-1 | . | TRBJ2-5
TGTGCCAGTAGTATTTATCAGAGCTCCTACAATGAGCAGTTCTTC | CASSIYQSSYNEQFF | . | TRBV19 | . | TRBJ2-1